This T cell receptor (beta chain) derives from a study of blood T cell repertoires in COVID-19. Study-level background: Acute and convalescent COVID-19 specimens originated in the United States, Italy and Spain. T cells, B-cell-depleted T cells, or PBMCs supplied cDNA or gDNA.

Original data processing: How many nucleated cells were present was estimated from reference gene primer amplification. TCRdb's table, derived via immunoSEQ multiplex PCR, lists solely in-frame clones and lacks some. The DNA was the basis for D and trimming; V, J and clone size are from that table. The sample consists of approximately 89,000 clones, nearly 90% of them appearing once. Trimming removed 2 bases at V and 0 bases at J, with 17 bases between. The CDR3 consists of 17 residues. Germline CDR1 and CDR2: MNHNS and SASEGT. Sequencing input: peripheral blood. The TCR comes from a man in his 70s with acute or convalescent COVID-19. The chain employs TRBV6-1 and TRBJ2-7; TRBD2 is a possible D gene (6 bases). The CDR3 sequence: CASSERGWAGSSYEQYF. CDR3 in DNA: TGTGCCAGCAGTGAAAGGGGTTGGGCGGGGAGCTCCTACGAGCAGTACTTC.